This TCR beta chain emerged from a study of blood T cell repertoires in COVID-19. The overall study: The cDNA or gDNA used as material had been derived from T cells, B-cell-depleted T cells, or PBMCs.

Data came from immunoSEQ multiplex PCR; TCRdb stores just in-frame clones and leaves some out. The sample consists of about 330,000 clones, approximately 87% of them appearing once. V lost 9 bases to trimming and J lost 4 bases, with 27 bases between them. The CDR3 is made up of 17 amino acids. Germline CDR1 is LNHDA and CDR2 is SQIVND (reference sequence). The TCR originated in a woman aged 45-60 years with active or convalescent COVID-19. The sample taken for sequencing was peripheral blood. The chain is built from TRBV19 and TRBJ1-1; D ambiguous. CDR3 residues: CASTSGGVGSFGTEAFF. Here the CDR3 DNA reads TGTGCCAGCACCTCCGGAGGCGTCGGTAGTTTTGGCACTGAAGCTTTCTTT.